These 29 T cell receptor beta chains were sequenced from one sample in a study of cytomegalovirus exposure and HLA in healthy donors. Amplification used 60 Vbeta primers and 13 Jbeta primers. TCRdb's table, derived via immunoSEQ multiplex PCR, lists solely in-frame clones and lacks some. This sample has 60,000 to 85,000 clones; roughly 82% occur once, and the top ten carry about 12%. Sample: PBMCs. The receptors were sampled from a male donor in good health and CMV-seropositive.

A few counts support this clone. The V gene is TRBV28, the J gene TRBJ1-2; D may be TRBD1 (5 bases). Germline V gene sequence: CDR1 MDHEN, CDR2 SYDVKM. Between the trimmed V and J ends, which lost 1 base and 4 bases, there was a span of 13 bases. CDR3 length equals 15 residues. This chain's CDR3 is CASSLYLGQFYGYTF. The DNA for the CDR3 is TGTGCCAGCAGTTTATACCTGGGGCAGTTCTATGGCTACACCTTC.

This rearrangement joins TRBV5-6 to TRBJ1-2; 10 bases are a match to TRBD1. The CDR3 is made up of 16 amino acids. The J segment lost 2 bases and the V segment lost 6 bases, leaving 10 bases of the junction unmatched. Germline V gene lookup returns CDR1 SGHDT and CDR2 YYEEEE. CDR3 DNA sequence: TGTGCCAGCACCTACAAGCCGGGACAGGGGAACTATGGCTACACCTTC. Its protein is CASTYKPGQGNYGYTF.

The chain links TRBV6-1 to TRBJ1-2, with D perhaps TRBD1 (5 bases). Looked up from germline, CDR1 is MNHNS and CDR2 is SASEGT. V dropped 3 bases and J dropped 4 bases, with 12 bases sitting between them. The CDR3 consists of 14 residues. In nucleotides, the CDR3 is TGTGCCAGCAGTGACGGCGGGGGGGTCTATGGCTACACCTTC. It is translated as CASSDGGGVYGYTF.

The chain combines TRBV7-8 with TRBJ1-2, with 7 positions matching TRBD1. The length of the CDR3 is 14 residues. Germline V gene lookup returns CDR1 SGHVS and CDR2 FQNEAQ. Unmatched junction bases numbered 4, after V lost 2 bases and J lost 4 bases. CDR3 amino acids: CASSLQGGVYGYTF. DNA of the CDR3: TGTGCCAGCAGCTTACAGGGGGGCGTCTATGGCTACACCTTC.

In this sample, this clone turned up once. The chain carries TRBV6-5 and TRBJ2-2; 12 bases fit TRBD2. The germline gives CDR1 MNHEY, CDR2 SVGAGI. The CDR3 has 14 amino acids. V was pared by 8 bases and J by 5 bases, with 3 bases of the junction left unmatched. CDR3 nucleotide sequence: TGTGCCAGCCAGACTAGCGGGAGTACCGGGGAGCTGTTTTTT. It encodes CASQTSGSTGELFF.

The chain carries TRBV9 and TRBJ1-5; 8 bases match TRBD1. V lost 0 bases and J lost 6; bases outside the gene matches: 2. Germline CDR1 reads SGDLS; CDR2 reads YYNGEE. This CDR3 is 14 amino acids long. The DNA for the CDR3 is TGTGCCAGCAGCGTAGCAGGGGGCGGTCAGCCCCAGCATTTT. Encoded protein: CASSVAGGGQPQHF.

The chain joins TRBV28 to TRBJ2-1; D is possibly TRBD2 (6 bases). V was cut by 8 bases and J by 9 bases, with 20 bases left in between. The CDR3 is 14 residues long. Germline CDR1 reads MDHEN; CDR2 reads SYDVKM. CDR3 residues: CASATPSGVREQFF. Written as DNA, the CDR3 is TGTGCCAGCGCCACTCCATCGGGGGTCCGTGAGCAGTTCTTC.

This chain joins TRBV2 and TRBJ2-1, with TRBD2 identical over 10 bases. Germline-derived CDR1 and CDR2 are SNHLY and FYNNEI. This CDR3 spans 18 amino acids. V gave up 5 bases and J gave up 1 base; unmatched junction bases: 11. CDR3 DNA sequence: TGTGCCAGCAGTTTATCCTTAGCGGGAGGCAGGTCCTACAATGAGCAGTTCTTC. Translating it yields CASSLSLAGGRSYNEQFF.

CDR3 in DNA: TGCGCCAGCAGCCAAGGGGGGGGCAGGGGTGGCGAAAAACTGTTTTTT. It translates to CASSQGGGRGGEKLFF. The gene calls are TRBV4-1 and TRBJ1-4; D may be TRBD1 (6 bases). The CDR3 runs 16 residues. CDR1 is MGHRA and CDR2 is YSYEKL in the germline V gene. The ends were cut back, 1 base at V and 8 bases at J, with 17 bases in the middle.

V is TRBV6-4 and J is TRBJ1-5; a weak D match, TRBD1 (6 bases). Trimming cost V 7 bases and J 4 bases, with 23 bases left between them. Germline CDR1 is MRHNA and CDR2 is SNTAGT. The CDR3 spans 17 residues. The CDR3 DNA is TGTGCCAGCAATGTCCAGGGGAGCTACTCTCCTAATCAGCCCCAGCATTTT. Amino acids: CASNVQGSYSPNQPQHF.

The chain combines TRBV28 with TRBJ1-6; no reliable D call. The CDR3 contains 15 residues. Per the germline V gene, CDR1 is MDHEN and CDR2 is SYDVKM. V was trimmed by 5 bases and J by 3 bases, leaving 11 bases between them. CDR3 region: CASSITTVYNSPLHF. CDR3 bases: TGTGCCAGCAGTATTACAACAGTCTATAATTCACCCCTCCACTTT. Using reference TRBV28 and TRBJ1-6 for the parts outside the CDR3, the full variable domain is DVKVTQSSRYLVKRTGEKVFLECVQDMDHENMFWYRQDPGLGLRLIYFSYDVKMKEKGDIPEGYSVSREKKERFSLILESASTNQTSMYLCASSITTVYNSPLHFGNGTRLTVT.

This CDR3 is CASTLRGYSYNEQFF. The CDR3 DNA sequence: TGTGCCAGCACCCTGAGGGGGTACTCCTACAATGAGCAGTTCTTC. J is TRBJ2-1 and V is TRBV5-6; possibly TRBD1 for D (6 bases). V was cut by 6 bases and J by 0 bases, with 13 bases left in between. CDR1 is SGHDT, CDR2 YYEEEE, per germline. This CDR3 is built from 15 residues.

The chain has TRBV30 and TRBJ2-2; no reliable D call. The V end lost 2 bases, the J end lost 6 bases, and 10 bases lay between the germline ends. Germline CDR1 is GTSNPN and CDR2 is SVGIG (reference sequence). The CDR3 has 13 amino acids. CDR3 residues: CAWSRNSPGELFF. The CDR3 DNA follows: TGTGCCTGGAGTCGTAATTCCCCCGGGGAGCTGTTTTTT.

The chain joins TRBV6-5 to TRBJ2-7; tentative D call: TRBD2 (5 bases). The CDR3 covers 15 residues. The V and J ends lost 2 bases and 0 bases respectively, with 11 bases between them. CDR1 and CDR2 (germline): MNHEY, SVGAGI. CDR3 DNA sequence: TGTGCCAGCAGTTACGATCAGCGGAGCTCCTACGAGCAGTACTTC. This encodes CASSYDQRSSYEQYF.

This clone ranks as medium-sized. This chain uses TRBV11-3 with TRBJ2-3; 7 bases line up with TRBD2. The J segment lost 2 bases and the V segment lost 1 base, leaving 6 bases of the junction unmatched. The CDR3 spans 16 residues. Germline values: CDR1 SGHNT, CDR2 YENEEA. As DNA, the CDR3 is TGTGCCAGCAGCTTAGCCCAAGCGGGAAACACAGATACGCAGTATTTT. Protein: CASSLAQAGNTDTQYF.

V is TRBV19 and J is TRBJ2-5; D remains ambiguous. Looked up from germline, CDR1 is LNHDA and CDR2 is SQIVND (reference sequence). The germline V and J ends were trimmed by 7 bases and 5 bases, with 11 bases remaining between them. The CDR3 covers 12 residues. Here the CDR3 reads CASNVPRETQYF. CDR3 DNA sequence: TGTGCCAGTAACGTCCCCCGGGAGACCCAGTACTTC. Together with reference TRBV19 and TRBJ2-5, the CDR3 gives the full variable domain: DGGITQSPKYLFRKEGQNVTLSCEQNLNHDAMYWYRQDPGQGLRLIYYSQIVNDFQKGDIAEGYSVSREKKESFPLTVTSAQKNPTAFYLCASNVPRETQYFGPGTRLLVL.

The chain couples TRBV5-1 to TRBJ2-1, with D possibly being TRBD2 (5 bases). V was clipped by 0 bases and J by 3 bases, with 7 bases between them. Germline V gives CDR1 SGHRS, CDR2 YFSETQ. The CDR3 spans 14 residues. CDR3 amino acids: CASSLERIYNEQFF. CDR3 DNA: TGCGCCAGCAGCTTGGAGCGGATCTACAATGAGCAGTTCTTC.

V gene TRBV18 combines with J gene TRBJ1-5; no reliable D call. Germline V gene lookup returns CDR1 KGHSH and CDR2 LQKENI. This CDR3 comprises 13 residues. Trimming left V 3 bases short and J 7 bases short, with 10 bases between. The CDR3 loop reads CASSPGGVQPQHF. DNA for the CDR3: TGTGCCAGCTCACCCGGAGGAGTGCAGCCCCAGCATTTT.

The gene calls are TRBV10-3 and TRBJ1-3; perhaps TRBD1 as D (6 bases). V lost 10 bases and J lost 3, with 10 bases in between. This CDR3 is 12 amino acids long. From germline, CDR1 is ENHRY and CDR2 SYGVKD. CDR3 in amino acids: CASTGFGNTIYF. The CDR3 bases are TGTGCCAGCACAGGGTTTGGAAACACCATATATTTT.

This clone was seen a single time. The chain links TRBV7-6 to TRBJ2-3; the D is unclear. The CDR3 loop spans 16 amino acids. Germline CDR1 SGHVS, CDR2 FNYEAQ. V was pared by 1 base and J by 0 bases, with 11 bases between. This chain's CDR3 is CASSLGAVVSTDTQYF. Written as DNA, the CDR3 is TGTGCCAGCAGCTTAGGGGCAGTGGTTAGCACAGATACGCAGTATTTT.

CDR3 sequence: CASSQVISGRGIQYF. The CDR3 DNA follows: TGTGCCAGCAGCCAAGTTATTAGCGGGAGAGGCATTCAGTACTTC. J is TRBJ2-4 and V is TRBV14, with 9 bases that match TRBD2. Germline CDR1 SGHDN, CDR2 FVKESK. V gave up 1 base and J gave up 9 bases; unmatched junction bases: 7. The CDR3 has 15 amino acids.

Concerning this clone itself: This sample includes further DNA sequences coding for the same CDR3. J is TRBJ1-4 and V is TRBV19; the D gene is possibly TRBD1 (6 bases). This CDR3 has 13 amino acids. The germline V gene encodes CDR1 LNHDA and CDR2 SQIVND (reference sequence). V dropped 5 bases and J dropped 7 bases, with 11 bases sitting between them. Here the CDR3 DNA reads TGTGCCAGTAGTTGGACAGCCGCTGAAAAACTGTTTTTT. Its protein product is CASSWTAAEKLFF.

This clone was seen more than once but under ten times. This chain links TRBV6-6 with TRBJ2-7; no reliable D call. CDR1 is MNHNY and CDR2 is SVGAGI in the germline V gene (reference sequence). The ends were cut back, 0 bases at V and 2 bases at J, with 8 bases in the middle. This CDR3 comprises 14 residues. The chain's CDR3 is CASSYSSRTYEQYF. CDR3 DNA: TGTGCCAGCAGTTACTCCTCCAGAACCTACGAGCAGTACTTC.

This clone was counted a single time. The chain employs TRBV5-8 and TRBJ1-2; 9 bases agree with TRBD1. Germline CDR1 reads SGHTS; CDR2 reads YDEGEE. The CDR3 loop spans 16 amino acids. The V segment lost 2 bases and the J segment 4 bases; nucleotides outside the gene matches: 9. In nucleotides, the CDR3 is TGTGCCAGCAGCTTACAGGGGGCCCTACCCAGCTATGGCTACACCTTC. Protein sequence: CASSLQGALPSYGYTF.

This chain uses TRBV30 with TRBJ1-1; 12 nucleotides match TRBD1. The germline V gene has CDR1 GTSNPN and CDR2 SVGIG (reference sequence). With 7 bases clipped from V and 9 bases from J, the junction kept 9 bases outside the gene matches. The CDR3 extends over 13 amino acids. CDR3 DNA: TGTGCCTATGAGCTTTGGGACAGGGGGCAAGCTTTCTTT. Encoded protein: CAYELWDRGQAFF.

The CDR3 is CASRGDRVSDGYTF. CDR3 DNA: TGTGCCAGCAGAGGAGACAGGGTCTCGGACGGCTACACCTTC. This chain connects TRBV2 to TRBJ1-2; TRBD1 aligns across 7 bases. Germline CDR1 and CDR2: SNHLY and FYNNEI. V was clipped by 6 bases and J by 8 bases; unmatched bases: 12. The CDR3 has 14 residues.

The chain recombines TRBV4-1 with TRBJ2-3; 7 bases are a match to TRBD1. The CDR3 sequence is 14 residues long. Trimming removed 4 bases from V and 1 base from J; junction bases left unmatched: 2. CDR1 and CDR2 from the germline V gene are MGHRA and YSYEKL. The CDR3 reads CASSLDRGTDTQYF. The CDR3 nucleotides are TGCGCCAGCAGCCTCGACAGGGGCACAGATACGCAGTATTTT.

This clone has a handful of counts. The chain uses TRBV7-9 and TRBJ2-2; TRBD1 is a possible D gene (6 bases). The V end was cut by 6 bases, the J end by 1 base, with 12 bases between. CDR3 length equals 15 residues. Germline loops: CDR1 SEHNR, CDR2 FQNEAQ (reference sequence). The chain's CDR3 is CASSVGTMNTGELFF. The CDR3 nucleotides read TGTGCCAGCAGTGTCGGGACAATGAACACCGGGGAGCTGTTTTTT.

This chain uses TRBV9 with TRBJ2-7; D gene ambiguous. The V end lost 0 bases, the J end lost 3 bases, and 10 bases lay between the germline ends. Germline CDR1 is SGDLS and CDR2 is YYNGEE. The CDR3 is made up of 14 amino acids. The CDR3 sequence is CASSVALTSYEQYF. The CDR3 DNA reads TGTGCCAGCAGCGTAGCTCTGACAAGCTACGAGCAGTACTTC.